A selection of T cell receptor beta chains follows, all from one sample in a study of human CD8 memory T cell subsets. No DNA is given; TCRdb re-called the 5' RACE reads and lists each CDR3 protein once. This sample's table reports over 10,000 distinct CDR3 sequences. Sequencing used CD8+ T cells from PBMCs. The receptors stem from a human donor in good health. CDR3s include the opening cysteine and the closing phenylalanine or tryptophan. Only part of the rows carry a size: once, few, many, or a class if the clone is expanded.

clone size	J gene	V gene	CDR3 protein
-	TRBJ2-3	TRBV20-1	CSAFTSGGTDTQYF
-	TRBJ2-2	TRBV7-9	CASSDDYLESGELFF
-	TRBJ2-3	TRBV7-3	CASSSENADTQYF
-	TRBJ2-3	TRBV4-3	CASSQDGLAGGTDTQYF
-	TRBJ2-2	TRBV4-3	CASNPKRGAGELFF
-	TRBJ1-6	TRBV30	CAWSGSPSGTPDSPLHF
-	TRBJ2-1	TRBV25-1	CASSDGTSGGVSSYNEQFF
-	TRBJ1-1	TRBV12-3/TRBV12-4	CASSSTITRDRGQAWTEAFF
-	TRBJ2-7	TRBV29-1	CSVEGEGQNYEQYF
-	TRBJ2-1	TRBV28	CASSPTGGSSYNEQFF
-	TRBJ2-1	TRBV14	CASSQATASSQFF
-	TRBJ2-7	TRBV4-3	CASSQVRGNLYYEQYF
-	TRBJ1-4	TRBV6-2/TRBV6-3	CASSPPGGKDEKLFF
-	TRBJ2-7	TRBV7-9	CASSATNEQYF
-	TRBJ1-5	TRBV20-1	CSATPFRENINQPQHF
-	TRBJ2-2	TRBV11-1	CASSPSGGANTGELFF
-	TRBJ2-1	TRBV6-2/TRBV6-3	CASSQPGQGNLIYNEQFF
-	TRBJ1-2	TRBV5-1	CASSNAGGREDYYGYTF
-	TRBJ2-7	TRBV7-3	CASSLTGGGDEQYF
large	TRBJ1-1	TRBV25-1	CASSAFTRNTEAFF
-	TRBJ1-1	TRBV7-6	CASSSPGTGGETEAFF
-	TRBJ2-7	TRBV27	CASRPTPGEQYF
medium-sized	TRBJ2-7	TRBV7-3	CASSPGQGAYEQYF
-	TRBJ1-2	TRBV5-1	CASSMGQNPVLYGYTF
-	TRBJ2-1	TRBV5-1	CASSLWGQGSYNEQFF
-	TRBJ2-7	TRBV7-6	CASSLVVMGQGASYEQYF
-	TRBJ1-2	TRBV29-1	CSVEDGGTPQNYGYTF
-	TRBJ1-5	TRBV5-4	CASSNSTGGQPQHF
-	TRBJ2-1	TRBV24-1	CATSDLRGGEQFF
-	TRBJ2-2	TRBV12-3/TRBV12-4	CASRRRDRVYTGELFF
-	TRBJ2-1	TRBV19	CASSMPLGHNEQFF
-	TRBJ2-5	TRBV7-2	CASSLRGGQGRETQYF
-	TRBJ2-3	TRBV4-3	CASSQESLRGLRTQYF
-	TRBJ1-2	TRBV4-3	CASSQGVQGANYGYTF
-	TRBJ2-7	TRBV30	CAWSVVELQQYF
-	TRBJ2-4	TRBV11-2	CASSPSGGAAKNIQYF
medium-sized	TRBJ2-1	TRBV3-1	CASSQGHLSYNEQFF
-	TRBJ2-2	TRBV7-3	CASTETGELFF
-	TRBJ2-1	TRBV20-1	CSAGSGGAYEQFF
-	TRBJ2-7	TRBV7-2	CASSPYRGLSYEQYF
-	TRBJ1-4	TRBV28	CASSLVGSKGGDEKLFF
-	TRBJ2-5	TRBV7-9	CASSPVDRDYNQETQYF
-	TRBJ1-6	TRBV5-4	CASSKTGGGSPLHF
-	TRBJ2-5	TRBV7-9	CASSLPPTGTEETQYF
-	TRBJ2-4	TRBV4-3	CASSQDGQGSQNIQYF
-	TRBJ1-2	TRBV5-1	CASSFDRNNYGYTF
-	TRBJ2-7	TRBV13	CASSQATGTLIYEQYF
-	TRBJ2-7	TRBV27	CASSGGTSGRRYEQYF
-	TRBJ2-2	TRBV11-2	CASSLFPETGELFF
-	TRBJ2-5	TRBV5-1	CASSQQGGEGETQYF
-	TRBJ2-3	TRBV29-1	CSVDGTGVFSTDTQYF
-	TRBJ1-5	TRBV10-3	CAIAETGGNNQPQHF
-	TRBJ2-3	TRBV5-1	CASSPGTNSDTQYF
-	TRBJ2-2	TRBV7-3	CASRYTGPTGELFF
-	TRBJ2-2	TRBV27	CASRPSGGELFF
-	TRBJ2-5	TRBV2	CASSAGTSGSRETQYF
-	TRBJ2-4	TRBV7-3	CASSTGQGAKNIQYF